This paragraph covers one TCR beta chain sequence. Its antigen is still unknown. V shed 8 bases and J shed 3 bases, with 8 bases lying between them. There are 11 residues in the CDR3. The germline CDR1 and CDR2 sequences are GTSNPN and SVGIG (reference sequence). The assay was immunoSEQ multiplex PCR, and TCRdb's table has in-frame clones only and misses some. The table lists roughly 640,000 clones, about 96% of them singletons, with 0.055% to 0.07% in the top ten. This entry belongs to a study of shared clonotypes between healthy human individuals. Study findings and constraints: Generation probabilities of non-shared clonotypes were lower (relative to those shared by all four donors). The naive CD4 repertoires of a few donors were compared, and roughly 5% of clonotypes were shared.

The specimen sequenced was naive CD4+ T cells sorted from blood. The subset was: CD45RA+ positively selected. V and J are TRBV30 and TRBJ1-3; D uncertain. This receptor was identified in a woman in her 30s in good health. Here the CDR3 reads CAGDVGNTIYF. The DNA of the CDR3 is TGTGCCGGCGACGTTGGAAACACCATATATTTT.